The rows below give T cell receptor beta chains drawn from one sample of a study of cytomegalovirus exposure and HLA in healthy donors. Using immunoSEQ multiplex PCR, the repertoire was profiled, and TCRdb retains in-frame clones only, with some absent. The sample contains about 220,000 clones, around 90% of which appear only once. The sequenced sample was PBMCs. These receptors all come from a woman aged 18-29 years in good health and CMV-seronegative. Both conserved end residues are part of each CDR3. A D gene is named only where the DNA matches it firmly. Where a row states a size, it is once, few, many or the class of an expanded clone; other rows omit it.

V gene: TRBV20-1; D gene: .; clone size: .; J gene: TRBJ2-5; CDR3 DNA: TGCAGTGCTAGGTACGGGGAGACCCAGTACTTC; CDR3 protein: CSARYGETQYF
V gene: TRBV7-6; D gene: .; clone size: .; J gene: TRBJ2-7; CDR3 DNA: TGTGCCAGCAGCCGGGAAACAGGGCGCCTTGACGAGCAGTACTTC; CDR3 protein: CASSRETGRLDEQYF
V gene: TRBV2; D gene: TRBD2; clone size: .; J gene: TRBJ2-3; CDR3 DNA: TGTGCCAGGGGAGGGACTAGCGGTAACACAGATACGCAGTATTTT; CDR3 protein: CARGGTSGNTDTQYF
V gene: TRBV4-2; D gene: .; clone size: once; J gene: TRBJ1-2; CDR3 DNA: TGTGCCAGCAGCCAAGAGCGACTAGATGGCTACACCTTC; CDR3 protein: CASSQERLDGYTF
V gene: TRBV5-1; D gene: TRBD1; clone size: once; J gene: TRBJ2-5; CDR3 DNA: TGCGCCAGCAGCCTCCAGGGGGTCCAAGAGACCCAGTACTTC; CDR3 protein: CASSLQGVQETQYF
V gene: TRBV15; D gene: TRBD1; clone size: few; J gene: TRBJ1-5; CDR3 DNA: TGTGCCACCAGCAGAGAGGGGGGACAGGGTTATCAGCCCCAGCATTTT; CDR3 protein: CATSREGGQGYQPQHF
V gene: TRBV13; D gene: TRBD2; clone size: .; J gene: TRBJ2-7; CDR3 DNA: TGTGCCAGCAGCCCAACGCGAGGGACTAGCGGTACCCCTAGGCACGAGCAGTACTTC; CDR3 protein: CASSPTRGTSGTPRHEQYF
V gene: TRBV29-1; D gene: .; clone size: .; J gene: TRBJ2-2; CDR3 DNA: TGCAGCATCGCAGGGTCGAACACCGGGGAGCTGTTTTTT; CDR3 protein: CSIAGSNTGELFF
V gene: TRBV6-1; D gene: TRBD2; clone size: .; J gene: TRBJ2-7; CDR3 DNA: TGTGCCAGCAGTGAAGCCGCGACTAGCGGGAGGTACGAGCAGTACTTC; CDR3 protein: CASSEAATSGRYEQYF
V gene: TRBV2; D gene: TRBD2; clone size: .; J gene: TRBJ2-7; CDR3 DNA: TGTGCCAGCAGTGAAGCGACTAGCGGCCAACCCTACGAGCAGTACTTC; CDR3 protein: CASSEATSGQPYEQYF
V gene: TRBV9; D gene: .; clone size: once; J gene: TRBJ2-3; CDR3 DNA: TGTGCCAGCAGCGTAAAGGCGGGCGCCGCGACAGATACGCAGTATTTT; CDR3 protein: CASSVKAGAATDTQYF
V gene: TRBV10-2; D gene: .; clone size: .; J gene: TRBJ2-7; CDR3 DNA: TGCGCCAGCAGTGACGCGGCAATGAGCTCCTACGAGCAGTACTTC; CDR3 protein: CASSDAAMSSYEQYF
V gene: TRBV7-9; D gene: TRBD2; clone size: once; J gene: TRBJ2-7; CDR3 DNA: TGTGCCAGCAGCTTCGCAGGCGGGGGATCCTACGAGCAGTACTTC; CDR3 protein: CASSFAGGGSYEQYF
V gene: TRBV4-3; D gene: TRBD2; clone size: once; J gene: TRBJ2-6; CDR3 DNA: TGCGCCAGCAGCCAATGGGAGGGAGTGTCTGGGGCCAACGTCCTGACTTTC; CDR3 protein: CASSQWEGVSGANVLTF
V gene: TRBV11-2; D gene: TRBD2; clone size: .; J gene: TRBJ2-7; CDR3 DNA: TGTGCCAGCAGCTTAAGCACTAGCGGGAGGGCATACTACGAGCAGTACTTC; CDR3 protein: CASSLSTSGRAYYEQYF
V gene: TRBV20-1; D gene: .; clone size: .; J gene: TRBJ1-1; CDR3 DNA: TGCAGTGCTGGGGACTTTGGCAAAGCTTTCTTT; CDR3 protein: CSAGDFGKAFF
V gene: TRBV10-3; D gene: TRBD1; clone size: .; J gene: TRBJ2-5; CDR3 DNA: TGTGCCATTCGACAGGGTGTATACCAAGAGACCCAGTACTTC; CDR3 protein: CAIRQGVYQETQYF
V gene: TRBV6-5; D gene: TRBD1; clone size: .; J gene: TRBJ1-5; CDR3 DNA: TGTGCCAGCAGCCGCCCCCCGGGACAGAATCAGCCCCAGCATTTT; CDR3 protein: CASSRPPGQNQPQHF
V gene: TRBV9; D gene: TRBD1; clone size: .; J gene: TRBJ2-1; CDR3 DNA: TGTGCCAGCAGCGTTACAGGGGGTGTTTCCTACAATGAGCAGTTCTTC; CDR3 protein: CASSVTGGVSYNEQFF
V gene: TRBV4-2; D gene: .; clone size: .; J gene: TRBJ1-5; CDR3 DNA: TGTGCCAGCAGCCAAGATCGGAACGGGAATCAGCCCCAGCATTTT; CDR3 protein: CASSQDRNGNQPQHF
V gene: TRBV28; D gene: TRBD1; clone size: once; J gene: TRBJ1-5; CDR3 DNA: TGTGCCAGCAGTTTATTGGCAGGGGGATTGGACCAGCCCCAGCATTTT; CDR3 protein: CASSLLAGGLDQPQHF
V gene: TRBV6-6; D gene: TRBD2; clone size: .; J gene: TRBJ2-7; CDR3 DNA: TGTGCCAGCAGGATAGCGGGAACCACCTCCTACGAGCAGTACTTC; CDR3 protein: CASRIAGTTSYEQYF
V gene: TRBV6-4; D gene: TRBD2; clone size: .; J gene: TRBJ2-1; CDR3 DNA: TGTGCCAGCAGTGACTCTGCGGGAGGGTACAATGAGCAGTTCTTC; CDR3 protein: CASSDSAGGYNEQFF
V gene: TRBV29-1; D gene: TRBD2; clone size: .; J gene: TRBJ2-3; CDR3 DNA: TGCAGCGTTGAAGATCTGACCGGGACTAGCGGGAGGGCCCCATCTAGCACAGATACGCAGTATTTT; CDR3 protein: CSVEDLTGTSGRAPSSTDTQYF
V gene: TRBV30; D gene: .; clone size: .; J gene: TRBJ2-1; CDR3 DNA: TGTGCCTGGAGCCCTAGCTCCTACAATGAGCAGTTCTTC; CDR3 protein: CAWSPSSYNEQFF
V gene: TRBV10-3; D gene: .; clone size: .; J gene: TRBJ2-1; CDR3 DNA: TGTGCCATCAGCAAGACAGCTAGTGTCAATGAGCAGTTCTTC; CDR3 protein: CAISKTASVNEQFF
V gene: TRBV5-1; D gene: .; clone size: .; J gene: TRBJ2-1; CDR3 DNA: TGCGCCAGCAGCTTGGGGGCGGGAATCGGGGTGGATGAGCAGTTCTTC; CDR3 protein: CASSLGAGIGVDEQFF